Below are 26 T cell receptor beta chains sequenced from a single sample in a study of T cell repertoires in cytomegalovirus infection. These receptors' antigens are unknown. TCRdb recomputed calls from the reads with MiXCR, one row per CDR3 protein. Of under 150,000 distinct CDR3 sequences in the sample, 20% to 30% are singletons; the top ten hold 34%. The sequencing input was PBMCs, sequenced either directly or after in vitro stimulation (not recorded which). The receptors derive from a human donor in good health (CMV status not recorded). Some clones in this sample may be carry-over from other donors' samples.

This clonotype was recorded a few times. V usage is TRBV14 and J usage is TRBJ2-1; D not certain. Germline CDR1 and CDR2: SGHDN and FVKESK. This CDR3 spans 14 amino acids. V lost 4 bases and J 6 bases, leaving 13 bases between the germline ends. The chain's CDR3 is CASSLPPDGNEQFF. CDR3 nucleotides: TGTGCCAGCAGCCTCCCCCCGGACGGCAATGAGCAGTTCTTC.

This clonotype occurred a few times. The chain couples TRBV12-3 or TRBV12-4 to TRBJ2-1; possibly TRBD2 for D (6 bases). This CDR3 has 16 residues. V lost 6 bases and J 7 bases, leaving 22 bases between the germline ends. CDR3 amino acids: CASSPPAVGRGNEQFF. The CDR3 DNA is TGTGCCAGCAGCCCCCCGGCGGTCGGGAGAGGGAATGAGCAGTTCTTC.

V usage is TRBV20-1 and J usage is TRBJ1-6, with no clear D. The germline CDR1 and CDR2 sequences are DFQATT and SNEGSKA (reference sequence). CDR3 length: 16 amino acids. The germline V and J ends were trimmed by 3 bases and 0 bases, with 12 bases remaining between them. CDR3 protein: CSASFGGSSYNSPLHF. DNA for the CDR3: TGCAGTGCTAGTTTCGGAGGGAGCTCCTATAATTCACCCCTCCACTTT.

This chain joins TRBV7-9 and TRBJ1-4, with TRBD1 matching over 12 bases. The germline V gene encodes CDR1 SEHNR and CDR2 FQNEAQ (reference sequence). The CDR3 has 15 residues. The junction had 5 bases not matched to a gene; V was cut back by 4 bases and J by 8 bases. The CDR3 DNA is TGTGCCAGCAGCTGGGGGACAGGGGGCGGCGAAAAACTGTTTTTT. This codes for CASSWGTGGGEKLFF.

This clonotype has a count of ten or more. The J gene is TRBJ1-5, the V gene TRBV7-2; D might be TRBD1 (5 bases). V shed 3 bases and J shed 3 bases, with 15 bases lying between them. This CDR3 is 16 amino acids long. Germline assignment: CDR1 SGHTA and CDR2 FQGNSA. CDR3 sequence reads: CASSFERGALNQPQHF. The CDR3 nucleotides are TGTGCCAGCAGCTTTGAAAGGGGCGCTCTCAATCAGCCCCAGCATTTT.

The chain uses TRBV6-1 and TRBJ1-1; D unresolved. Germline assignment: CDR1 MNHNS and CDR2 SASEGT. V was pared by 2 bases and J by 6 bases, with 22 bases between. The CDR3 has 17 residues. CDR3 in DNA: TGTGCCAGCAGTGAACCCGGACGGACTGAGGCGGTACCTGAAGCTTTCTTT. Translation: CASSEPGRTEAVPEAFF.

In its sample, this clonotype was seen many times. The V and J genes are TRBV10-2 and TRBJ2-1, with 9 nucleotides matching TRBD2. The length of the CDR3 is 17 residues. The V segment lost 2 bases and the J segment 6 bases; nucleotides outside the gene matches: 11. Germline assignment: CDR1 WSHSY and CDR2 SAAADI. The CDR3 nucleotides are TGCGCCAGCAGTGAGCCGTCGGGACTAGCCACACTCAATGAGCAGTTCTTC. Protein: CASSEPSGLATLNEQFF.

V usage is TRBV28 and J usage is TRBJ2-7; a possible D gene is TRBD2 (7 bases). This CDR3 is 16 amino acids long. V dropped 5 bases and J dropped 0 bases, with 17 bases sitting between them. CDR1 is MDHEN, CDR2 SYDVKM, per germline. The CDR3 DNA is TGTGCCAGCAGTCCTTATAGGGGGGGGAGCTCCTACGAGCAGTACGTC. This encodes CASSPYRGGSSYEQYV.

This clonotype appeared once. The chain joins TRBV11-2 to TRBJ2-4; 9 bases map to TRBD1. Germline V lookup: CDR1 SGHAT, CDR2 FQNNGV. The CDR3 runs to 19 residues. Trimming removed 1 base from V and 4 bases from J; junction bases left unmatched: 14. Written as DNA, the CDR3 is TGTGCCAGCAGCTTAGGGCCCACAGGGGGCGCCATGGGAAAAAACATTCAGTACTTC. It encodes CASSLGPTGGAMGKNIQYF.

The rearrangement joins TRBV5-1 to TRBJ2-1; 9 nucleotides line up with TRBD2. This CDR3 contains 16 residues. Germline V CDR1 and CDR2: SGHRS, YFSETQ. The trim removed 0 bases at V and 3 bases at J, leaving 4 bases unmatched. This chain's CDR3 is CASSLVLTSGYNEQFF. For the CDR3, the DNA is TGCGCCAGCAGCTTGGTCTTGACTAGCGGCTACAATGAGCAGTTCTTC.

The chain has TRBV7-9 and TRBJ2-1, with 16 bases that match TRBD2. The CDR3 runs 18 residues. Germline trimming cut 6 bases from V and 8 bases from J; bases unmatched to any gene: 13. CDR1 is SEHNR and CDR2 is FQNEAQ in the germline V gene (reference sequence). As DNA, the CDR3 is TGTGCCAGCAGTTACCCCGGGACTAGCGGGAGGGAACCCTATGAGCAGTTCTTC. Encoded protein: CASSYPGTSGREPYEQFF.

This chain links TRBV5-5 with TRBJ1-2; no reliable D call. This CDR3 is built from 14 residues. Trimming shortened V by 0 bases and J by 2 bases, and 8 bases separated the two germline ends. Per the germline V gene, CDR1 is SGHKS and CDR2 is YYEKEE (reference sequence). CDR3 sequence reads: CASSLGAGNYGYTF. The CDR3 nucleotides are TGTGCCAGCAGCTTGGGAGCGGGGAACTATGGCTACACCTTC. Drawing the rest from reference TRBV5-5 and TRBJ1-2, the complete variable domain is DAGVTQSPTHLIKTRGQQVTLRCSPISGHKSVSWYQQVLGQGPQFIFQYYEKEERGRGNFPDRFSARQFPNYSSELNVNALLLGDSALYLCASSLGAGNYGYTFGSGTRLTVV.

This clonotype has a handful of counts. This chain joins TRBV20-1 and TRBJ1-1; 12 bases map to TRBD1. Germline V CDR1 and CDR2: DFQATT, SNEGSKA (reference sequence). Trimming at V came to 0 bases and at J to 4 bases, leaving 6 bases not matched to a gene. There are 16 residues in the CDR3. The CDR3 loop is CSARDLGQGATTEAFF. The DNA for the CDR3 is TGCAGTGCTAGAGATCTGGGACAGGGGGCGACCACTGAAGCTTTCTTT.

CDR3 sequence (DNA): TGTGCCAGCACGTTGAGGGGCGCCGGGTATGGCTACACCTTC. Its protein product is CASTLRGAGYGYTF. V and J are TRBV12-3 or TRBV12-4 and TRBJ1-2; TRBD1 is a possible D gene (5 bases). Trimming removed 7 bases at V and 5 bases at J, with 17 bases between. CDR3 size: 14 residues.

This clonotype was seen many times. The J gene is TRBJ2-5, the V gene TRBV7-2; 12 bases agree with TRBD1. The germline V gene has CDR1 SGHTA and CDR2 FQGNSA. The CDR3 contains 15 residues. After removal of 5 bases from V and 2 bases from J, the junction contained 3 bases not matched to a gene. The DNA for the CDR3 is TGTGCCAGCAGCAGGGACAGGGGGCTTCAAGAGACCCAGTACTTC. This translates into CASSRDRGLQETQYF. Full variable domain (rest looked up from reference TRBV7-2 and TRBJ2-5): GAGVSQSPSNKVTEKGKDVELRCDPISGHTALYWYRQSLGQGLEFLIYFQGNSAPDKSGLPSDRFSAERTGGSVSTLTIQRTQQEDSAVYLCASSRDRGLQETQYFGPGTRLLVL.

This clonotype was detected only a few times. The genes are TRBV2 and TRBJ2-1; no clear D gene. V was trimmed by 1 base and J by 4 bases, leaving 11 bases between them. CDR3 length: 15 amino acids. CDR1 SNHLY and CDR2 FYNNEI come from the germline V gene. The CDR3 nucleotides are TGTGCCAGCAGTGAAGAGCTGAGTGGGTACAATGAGCAGTTCTTC. Its protein product is CASSEELSGYNEQFF.

The genes are TRBV29-1 and TRBJ2-2; a possible D gene is TRBD2 (6 bases). Per germline, CDR1 SQVTM and CDR2 ANQGSEA. The CDR3 runs to 14 residues. Trimming shortened V by 0 bases and J by 3 bases, and 8 bases separated the two germline ends. The CDR3 protein is CSVEDTGDTGELFF. DNA of the CDR3: TGCAGCGTTGAAGATACGGGGGACACCGGGGAGCTGTTTTTT.

This clonotype was seen just once. One end of the junction varies from germline; a read error may be responsible. The chain links TRBV6-2 or TRBV6-3 to TRBJ2-2, with TRBD2 matching 11 bases. The CDR3 has 19 residues. Germline V gene data show CDR1 as MNHEY and CDR2 as SVGEGT. The CDR3 loop reads CASSYYTLAGGSDTGELFF. DNA for the CDR3: TGTGCCAGCAGCTACTATACTTTAGCGGGAGGGTCGGACACCGGGGAGCTGTTTTTT.

The chain has TRBV7-2 and TRBJ1-5; D gene ambiguous. Germline CDR1 reads SGHTA; CDR2 reads FQGNSA. The CDR3 covers 12 residues. The V end lost 3 bases, the J end lost 11 bases, and 11 bases lay between the germline ends. The CDR3 is CASSFGFMAQHF. The CDR3 bases are TGTGCCAGCAGCTTTGGTTTTATGGCCCAGCATTTT.

The sample holds a few counts of this clonotype. The CDR3 protein is CASSLGGQTPQHF. The CDR3 nucleotides read TGTGCCAGCAGTTTGGGCGGTCAAACACCTCAGCATTTT. The chain has TRBV12-3 or TRBV12-4 and TRBJ1-5; no clear D gene. This CDR3 contains 13 residues. The V end lost 3 bases, the J end lost 13 bases, and 16 bases lay between the germline ends.

The chain couples TRBV19 to TRBJ1-6, with a weak D call TRBD1 (5 bases). V lost 8 bases, J lost 2 bases, and 16 bases lay in between. The CDR3 consists of 16 residues. Germline V gives CDR1 LNHDA, CDR2 SQIVND (reference sequence). The CDR3 loop reads CASDGRRGTYNSPLHF. CDR3 bases: TGTGCCAGTGATGGAAGACGGGGGACCTATAATTCACCCCTCCACTTT.

This clonotype was seen at least ten times. This sequence joins TRBV7-8 and TRBJ2-3; 7 bases agree with TRBD2. Germline V lookup: CDR1 SGHVS, CDR2 FQNEAQ. This CDR3 is 17 amino acids long. With V trimmed by 0 bases and J by 2 bases, 8 bases remained unmatched. The CDR3 DNA is TGTGCCAGCAGCTTAGCGGGACTATTTACAATCACAGATACGCAGTATTTT. Residues: CASSLAGLFTITDTQYF.

This clonotype has only a few counts. The V gene is TRBV12-5, the J gene TRBJ2-1; D may be TRBD2 (6 bases). V lost 0 bases to trimming and J lost 6 bases, with 12 bases between them. The CDR3 totals 15 residues. Looked up from germline, CDR1 is LGHNT and CDR2 is FRNRAP. The CDR3 DNA reads TGTGCTAGTGGTTTGGTAACTAGCTTCATCAATGAGCAGTTCTTC. This gives the protein CASGLVTSFINEQFF. The whole variable domain, remainder taken from reference TRBV12-5 and TRBJ2-1, is DARVTQTPRHKVTEMGQEVTMRCQPILGHNTVFWYRQTMMQGLELLAYFRNRAPLDDSGMPKDRFSAEMPDATLATLKIQPSEPRDSAVYFCASGLVTSFINEQFFGPGTRLTVL.

This clonotype was seen a handful of times. V gene TRBV7-9 combines with J gene TRBJ2-1, with unresolved D. CDR1 is SEHNR and CDR2 is FQNEAQ in the germline V gene (reference sequence). The CDR3 has 14 residues. V was trimmed by 0 bases and J by 3 bases, leaving 6 bases between them. CDR3 nucleotides: TGTGCCAGCAGCTTAGCGGGATTCTACAATGAGCAGTTCTTC. It encodes CASSLAGFYNEQFF. The variable domain in full, with the rest retrieved from reference TRBV7-9 and TRBJ2-1, is DTGVSQNPRHKITKRGQNVTFRCDPISEHNRLYWYRQTLGQGPEFLTYFQNEAQLEKSRLLSDRFSAERPKGSFSTLEIQRTEQGDSAMYLCASSLAGFYNEQFFGPGTRLTVL.

V gene TRBV7-2 combines with J gene TRBJ2-3; D is perhaps TRBD2 (6 bases). This CDR3 has 15 residues. Trimming removed 1 base from V and 6 bases from J, with 14 bases in between. Germline values: CDR1 SGHTA, CDR2 FQGNSA. In nucleotides, the CDR3 is TGTGCCAGCAGCTTAGAGGGACTGTTTCACGATACGCAGTATTTT. This codes for CASSLEGLFHDTQYF.

The table lists this clonotype with a count of one. The gene calls are TRBV6-5 and TRBJ1-4; perhaps TRBD1 as D (6 bases). CDR1 and CDR2 (germline): MNHEY, SVGAGI. The V and J ends lost 2 bases and 4 bases respectively, with 14 bases between them. The CDR3 loop spans 16 amino acids. In DNA, the CDR3 is TGTGCCAGCAGTTACGAAGCGGGGGCCGGTAATGAAAAACTGTTTTTT. Its translation is CASSYEAGAGNEKLFF.